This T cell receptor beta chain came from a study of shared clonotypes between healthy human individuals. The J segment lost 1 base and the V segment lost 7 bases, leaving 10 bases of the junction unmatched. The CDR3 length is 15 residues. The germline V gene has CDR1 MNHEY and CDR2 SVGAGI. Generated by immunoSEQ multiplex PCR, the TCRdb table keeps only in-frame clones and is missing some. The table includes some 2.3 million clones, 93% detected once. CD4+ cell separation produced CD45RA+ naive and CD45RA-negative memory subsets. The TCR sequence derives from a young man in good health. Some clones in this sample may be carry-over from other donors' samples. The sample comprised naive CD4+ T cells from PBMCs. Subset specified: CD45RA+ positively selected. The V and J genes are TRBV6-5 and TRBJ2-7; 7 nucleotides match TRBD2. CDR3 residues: CASKGTGGPSYEQYF. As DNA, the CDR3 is TGTGCCAGCAAAGGGACGGGAGGCCCATCCTACGAGCAGTACTTC.